This T cell receptor beta chain was sequenced during a study of T cell responses to AZD1222 COVID-19 vaccine. Whole-study context: Samples with a second dose at about 4 or about 12 weeks were pooled together. Study outcomes and limitations: Baseline testing showed seropositivity in only a handful of AZD1222 recipients. The repertoires were collected only after the peak T cell response. Spike-specific TCR depth and breadth grew after two AZD1222 doses.

Here immunoSEQ multiplex PCR was the method, and the copy in TCRdb shows in-frame clones only, minus some. Of about 49,000 clones in the sample, roughly 80% were seen once. As concerns this clone: No antigen is known for it.

Germline values: CDR1 SNHLY, CDR2 FYNNEI. V was clipped by 6 bases and J by 3 bases; unmatched bases: 5. The CDR3 is 14 residues long. The V and J genes are TRBV2 and TRBJ1-1; 9 bases fit TRBD1. The receptor's source is an adult in good health. The specimen was peripheral blood, collected on day 0 of AZD1222 vaccination. This CDR3 is CASRGTGMYTEAFF. The CDR3 DNA reads as TGTGCCAGCAGGGGGACAGGGATGTACACTGAAGCTTTCTTT.